This TCR beta chain was identified in a study of PD-1 blockade in classical Hodgkin lymphoma. CDR1 is LGHNT, CDR2 FRNRAP, per germline. The CDR3 contains 14 residues. The trim removed 6 bases at V and 5 bases at J, leaving 6 bases unmatched. Time point indicated: cycle 4 day 1 (C4D1), after more than five weeks of nivolumab. All patients relapsed after autologous stem cell transplantation, and brentuximab vedotin exposure varied. Thawed PBMCs yielded CD4+ T cells through magnetic negative selection. Sequencing used immunoSEQ multiplex PCR; TCRdb keeps in-frame clones, though not all of them. The sample contains about 25,000 clones, around 85% of which appear only once. This clone was seen a few times. What it binds is not known. Whole-study findings and limits: CD4+ TCR diversity, unlike CD8+, rose significantly by C4D1.

This sequence was found in a human donor with classical Hodgkin lymphoma. The chain couples TRBV12-5 to TRBJ2-5, with 10 bases aligning to TRBD1. The sample here was CD4+ T cells from blood, taken before the fourth cycle of nivolumab. The CDR3 DNA reads TGTGCTAGTGGGCCCGGACAGGGGGTGGAGACCCAGTACTTC. Translated: CASGPGQGVETQYF.